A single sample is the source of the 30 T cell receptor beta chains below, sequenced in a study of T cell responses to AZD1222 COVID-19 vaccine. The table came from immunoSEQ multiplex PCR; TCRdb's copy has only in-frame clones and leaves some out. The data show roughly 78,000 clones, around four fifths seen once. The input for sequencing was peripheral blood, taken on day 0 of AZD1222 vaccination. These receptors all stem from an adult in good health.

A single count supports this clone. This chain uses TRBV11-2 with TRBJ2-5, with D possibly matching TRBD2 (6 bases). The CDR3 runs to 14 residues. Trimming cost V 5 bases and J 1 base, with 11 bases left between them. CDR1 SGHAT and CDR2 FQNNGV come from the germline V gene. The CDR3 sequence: CASSPRTIQETQYF. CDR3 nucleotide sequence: TGTGCCAGCAGCCCTCGGACTATCCAAGAGACCCAGTACTTC.

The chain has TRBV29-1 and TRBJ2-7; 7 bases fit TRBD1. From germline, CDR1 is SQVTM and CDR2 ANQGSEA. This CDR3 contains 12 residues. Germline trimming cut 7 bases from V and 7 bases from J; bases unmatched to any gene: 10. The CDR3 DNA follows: TGCAGCGCCGGATGGACAGGCGGGGAGCAGTACTTC. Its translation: CSAGWTGGEQYF.

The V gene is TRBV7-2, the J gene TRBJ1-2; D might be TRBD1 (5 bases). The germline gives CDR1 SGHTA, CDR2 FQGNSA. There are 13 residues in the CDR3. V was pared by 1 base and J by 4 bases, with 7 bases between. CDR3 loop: CASSLETVYGYTF. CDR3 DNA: TGTGCCAGCAGCTTAGAGACAGTCTATGGCTACACCTTC. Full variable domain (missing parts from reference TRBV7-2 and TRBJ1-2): GAGVSQSPSNKVTEKGKDVELRCDPISGHTALYWYRQSLGQGLEFLIYFQGNSAPDKSGLPSDRFSAERTGGSVSTLTIQRTQQEDSAVYLCASSLETVYGYTFGSGTRLTVV.

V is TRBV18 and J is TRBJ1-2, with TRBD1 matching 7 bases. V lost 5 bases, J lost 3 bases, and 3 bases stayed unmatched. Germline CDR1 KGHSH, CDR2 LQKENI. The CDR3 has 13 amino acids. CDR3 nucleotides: TGTGCCAGCTCAGCCGACAGGGACTATGGCTACACCTTC. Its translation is CASSADRDYGYTF.

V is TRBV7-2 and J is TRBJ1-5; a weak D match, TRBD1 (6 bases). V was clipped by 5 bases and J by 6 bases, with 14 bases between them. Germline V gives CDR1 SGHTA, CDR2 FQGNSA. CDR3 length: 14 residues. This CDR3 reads CASSLYRAGQPQHF. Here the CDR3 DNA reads TGTGCCAGCAGCCTATACAGGGCGGGTCAGCCCCAGCATTTT. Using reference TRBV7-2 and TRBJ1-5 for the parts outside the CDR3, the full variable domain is GAGVSQSPSNKVTEKGKDVELRCDPISGHTALYWYRQSLGQGLEFLIYFQGNSAPDKSGLPSDRFSAERTGGSVSTLTIQRTQQEDSAVYLCASSLYRAGQPQHFGDGTRLSIL.

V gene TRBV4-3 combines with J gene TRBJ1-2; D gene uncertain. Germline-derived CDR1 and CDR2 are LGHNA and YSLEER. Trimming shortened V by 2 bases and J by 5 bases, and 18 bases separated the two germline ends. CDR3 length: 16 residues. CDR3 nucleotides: TGCGCCAGCAGCCAAACCCGGGCCTCAGGAGGATATGGCTACACCTTC. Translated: CASSQTRASGGYGYTF.

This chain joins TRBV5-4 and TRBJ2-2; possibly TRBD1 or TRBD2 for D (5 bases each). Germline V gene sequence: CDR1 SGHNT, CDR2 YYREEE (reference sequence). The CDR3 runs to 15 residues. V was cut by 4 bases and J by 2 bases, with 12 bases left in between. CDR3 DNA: TGTGCCAGCAGCCCCGGGACCAGAAACACCGGGGAGCTGTTTTTT. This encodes CASSPGTRNTGELFF.

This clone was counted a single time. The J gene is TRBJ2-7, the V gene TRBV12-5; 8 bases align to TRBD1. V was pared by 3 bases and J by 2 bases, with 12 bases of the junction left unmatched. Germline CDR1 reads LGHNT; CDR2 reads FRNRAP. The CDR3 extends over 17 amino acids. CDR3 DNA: TGTGCTAGTGGTTTCATCCTCCCCGGGACAGGAACCTACGAGCAGTACTTC. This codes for CASGFILPGTGTYEQYF.

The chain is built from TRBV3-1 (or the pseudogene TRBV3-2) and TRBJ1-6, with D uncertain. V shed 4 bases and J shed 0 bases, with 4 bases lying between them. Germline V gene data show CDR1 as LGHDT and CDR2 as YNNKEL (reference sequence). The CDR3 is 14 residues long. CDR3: CASSRSSYNSPLHF. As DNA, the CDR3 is TGTGCCAGCAGCCGTAGCTCCTATAATTCACCCCTCCACTTT.

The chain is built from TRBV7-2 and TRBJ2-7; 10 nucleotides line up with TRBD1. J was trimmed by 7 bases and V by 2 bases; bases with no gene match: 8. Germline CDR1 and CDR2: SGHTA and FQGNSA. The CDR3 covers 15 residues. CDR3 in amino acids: CASSLPGQGIWEQYF. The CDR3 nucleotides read TGTGCCAGCAGCTTACCGGGACAGGGGATTTGGGAGCAGTACTTC.

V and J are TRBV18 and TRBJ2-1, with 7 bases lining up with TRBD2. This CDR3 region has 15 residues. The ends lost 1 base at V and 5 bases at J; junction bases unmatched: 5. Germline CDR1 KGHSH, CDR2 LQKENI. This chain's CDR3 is CASSPRREWDNEQFF. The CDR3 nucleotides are TGTGCCAGCTCACCACGGCGGGAGTGGGACAATGAGCAGTTCTTC.

This CDR3 is CATSRGKGPGELFF. Written as DNA, the CDR3 is TGTGCCACCAGCAGAGGAAAGGGTCCCGGGGAGCTGTTTTTT. V and J are TRBV15 and TRBJ2-2; D gene uncertain. V gave up 1 base and J gave up 6 bases, with 9 bases separating them. Germline CDR1 and CDR2: LNHNV and YYDKDF (reference sequence). The CDR3 loop spans 14 amino acids.

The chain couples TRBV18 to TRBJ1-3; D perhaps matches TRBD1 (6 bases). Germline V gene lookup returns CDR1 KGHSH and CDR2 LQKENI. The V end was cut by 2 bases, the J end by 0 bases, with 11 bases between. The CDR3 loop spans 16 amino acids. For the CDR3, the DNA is TGTGCCAGCTCACCAAAACTCAGGGGCTCTGGAAACACCATATATTTT. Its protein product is CASSPKLRGSGNTIYF.

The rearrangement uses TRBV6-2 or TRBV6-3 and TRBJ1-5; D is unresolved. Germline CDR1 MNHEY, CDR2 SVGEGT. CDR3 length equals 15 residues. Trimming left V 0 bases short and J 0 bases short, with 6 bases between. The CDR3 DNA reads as TGTGCCAGCAGTTACTCGGCGGGTAGCAATCAGCCCCAGCATTTT. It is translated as CASSYSAGSNQPQHF.

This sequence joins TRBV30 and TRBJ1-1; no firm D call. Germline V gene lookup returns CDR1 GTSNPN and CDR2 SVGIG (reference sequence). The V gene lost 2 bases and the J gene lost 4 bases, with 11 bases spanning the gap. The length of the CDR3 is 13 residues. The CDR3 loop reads CAWSLRGGTEAFF. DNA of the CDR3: TGTGCCTGGAGTCTCCGGGGAGGCACTGAAGCTTTCTTT.

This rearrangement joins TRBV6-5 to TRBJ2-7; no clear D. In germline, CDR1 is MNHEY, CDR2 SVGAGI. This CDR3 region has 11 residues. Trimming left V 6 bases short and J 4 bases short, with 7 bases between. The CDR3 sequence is CASRSRYEQYF. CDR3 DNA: TGTGCCAGCAGAAGCCGGTACGAGCAGTACTTC.

CDR3 sequence: CASSADNQPQHF. DNA for the CDR3: TGTGCCAGCTCAGCAGACAATCAGCCCCAGCATTTT. The V gene is TRBV18, the J gene TRBJ1-5; D gene unclear. The CDR3 contains 12 residues. V gave up 5 bases and J gave up 3 bases, with 5 bases separating them. Per the germline V gene, CDR1 is KGHSH and CDR2 is LQKENI.

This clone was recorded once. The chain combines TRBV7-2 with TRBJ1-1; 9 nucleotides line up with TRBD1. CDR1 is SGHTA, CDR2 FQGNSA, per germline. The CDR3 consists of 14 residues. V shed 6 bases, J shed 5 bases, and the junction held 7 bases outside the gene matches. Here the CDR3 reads CASRTDRGFTEAFF. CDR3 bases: TGTGCCAGCAGGACAGACAGGGGGTTTACTGAAGCTTTCTTT.

The CDR3 sequence: CASSPIGEDGNEKLFF. In DNA form, the CDR3 reads TGTGCCAGCAGTCCGATAGGGGAGGACGGGAATGAAAAACTGTTTTTT. This chain joins TRBV28 and TRBJ1-4; D possibly corresponds to TRBD1 (5 bases). Trimming pared 5 bases from V and 5 bases from J, leaving 18 bases between. Germline assignment: CDR1 MDHEN and CDR2 SYDVKM. This CDR3 has 16 amino acids.

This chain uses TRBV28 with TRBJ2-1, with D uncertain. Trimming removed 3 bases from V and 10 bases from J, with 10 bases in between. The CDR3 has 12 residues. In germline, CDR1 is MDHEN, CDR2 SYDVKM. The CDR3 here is CASSLPAREQFF. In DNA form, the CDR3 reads TGTGCCAGCAGTTTGCCAGCTCGCGAGCAGTTCTTC.

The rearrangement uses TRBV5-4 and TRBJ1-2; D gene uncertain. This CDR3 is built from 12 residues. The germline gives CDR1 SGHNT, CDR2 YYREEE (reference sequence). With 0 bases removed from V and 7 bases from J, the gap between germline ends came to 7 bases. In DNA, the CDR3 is TGTGCCAGCAGCTTGGCCGCTAGTGGCTACACCTTC. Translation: CASSLAASGYTF.

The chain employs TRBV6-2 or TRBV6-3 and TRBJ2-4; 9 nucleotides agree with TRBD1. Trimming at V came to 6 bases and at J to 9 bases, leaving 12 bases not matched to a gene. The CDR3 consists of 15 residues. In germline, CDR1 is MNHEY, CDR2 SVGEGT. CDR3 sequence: CASSPIRDRAVIQYF. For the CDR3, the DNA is TGTGCCAGCAGCCCCATCCGGGACAGGGCCGTCATTCAGTACTTC.

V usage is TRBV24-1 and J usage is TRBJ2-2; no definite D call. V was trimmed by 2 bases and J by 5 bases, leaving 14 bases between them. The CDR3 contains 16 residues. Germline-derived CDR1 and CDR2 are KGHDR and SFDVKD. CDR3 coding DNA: TGTGCCACCAGTGATTCTTCCCAGTTCTGGACCGGGGAGCTGTTTTTT. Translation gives CATSDSSQFWTGELFF.

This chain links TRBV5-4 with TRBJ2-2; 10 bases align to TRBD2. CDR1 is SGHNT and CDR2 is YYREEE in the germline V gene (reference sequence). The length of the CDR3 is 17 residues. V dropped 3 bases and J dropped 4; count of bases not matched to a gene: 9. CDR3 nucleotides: TGTGCCAGCAGCTGGGAGCGGGGGGGCGGAGGCACCGGGGAGCTGTTTTTT. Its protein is CASSWERGGGGTGELFF.

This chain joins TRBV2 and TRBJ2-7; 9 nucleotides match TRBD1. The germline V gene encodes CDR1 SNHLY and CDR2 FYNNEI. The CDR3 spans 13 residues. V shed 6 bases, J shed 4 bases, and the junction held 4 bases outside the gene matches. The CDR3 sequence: CASSLTGGYEQYF. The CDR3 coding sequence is TGTGCCAGCAGCTTGACAGGGGGGTACGAGCAGTACTTC. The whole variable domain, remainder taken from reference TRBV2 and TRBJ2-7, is EPEVTQTPSHQVTQMGQEVILRCVPISNHLYFYWYRQILGQKVEFLVSFYNNEISEKSEIFDDQFSVERPDGSNFTLKIRSTKLEDSAMYFCASSLTGGYEQYFGPGTRLTVT.

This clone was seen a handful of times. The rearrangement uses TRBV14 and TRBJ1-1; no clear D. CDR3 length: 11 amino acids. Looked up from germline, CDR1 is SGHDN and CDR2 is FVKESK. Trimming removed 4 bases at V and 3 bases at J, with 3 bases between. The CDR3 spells CASSLHTEAFF. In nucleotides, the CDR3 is TGTGCCAGCAGCCTACACACTGAAGCTTTCTTT.

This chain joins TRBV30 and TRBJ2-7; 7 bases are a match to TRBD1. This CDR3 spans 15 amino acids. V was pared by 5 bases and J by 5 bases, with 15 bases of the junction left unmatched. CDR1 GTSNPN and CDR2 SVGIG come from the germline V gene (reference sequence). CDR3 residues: CAWQETGYGSHEQYF. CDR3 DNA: TGTGCCTGGCAAGAGACAGGGTATGGGTCACACGAGCAGTACTTC.

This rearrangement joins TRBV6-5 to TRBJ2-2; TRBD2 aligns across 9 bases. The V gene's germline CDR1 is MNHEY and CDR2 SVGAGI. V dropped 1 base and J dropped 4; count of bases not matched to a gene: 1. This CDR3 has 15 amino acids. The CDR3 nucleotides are TGTGCCAGCAGTTACTGGCGGGGGGGCACCGGGGAGCTGTTTTTT. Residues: CASSYWRGGTGELFF.

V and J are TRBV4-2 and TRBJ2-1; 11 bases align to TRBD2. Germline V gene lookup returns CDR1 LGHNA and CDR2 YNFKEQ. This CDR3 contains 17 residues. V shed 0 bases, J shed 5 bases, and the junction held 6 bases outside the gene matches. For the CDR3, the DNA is TGTGCCAGCAGCCAAGATTATTCTAGCGGGGGGAACAATGAGCAGTTCTTC. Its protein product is CASSQDYSSGGNNEQFF.

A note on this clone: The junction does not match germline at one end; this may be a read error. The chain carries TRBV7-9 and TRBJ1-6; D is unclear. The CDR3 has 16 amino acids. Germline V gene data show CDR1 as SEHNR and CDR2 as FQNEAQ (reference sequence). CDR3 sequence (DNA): TGTGCCAGCAACTTATATCGGGAATTAGGTGGTTCACCCCTCCACTTT. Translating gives CASNLYRELGGSPLHF.